A selection of T cell receptor beta chains follows, all from one sample in a study of shared clonotypes between healthy human individuals. Clones were sequenced by immunoSEQ multiplex PCR, and TCRdb holds only the in-frame ones, with some missing. The table has about 2,100,000 clones, more than 85% seen once. Sequenced: naive CD8+ T cells from PBMCs. The receptors were gathered from a man younger than 35 in good health. Some clones in this sample may be carry-over from other donors' samples. Each CDR3 is given with its conserved first and last residue. A D gene is named only where the DNA matches it firmly. Part of the rows lack a size; the others show once, few, many or a class for expanded clones.

>NA|NA|TRBV27|TRBJ2-1
TGTGCCAGCAGTTGGGGCACTGTCTACAATGAGCAGTTCTTC
CASSWGTVYNEQFF
>NA|TRBD2|TRBV4-3|TRBJ2-5
TGCGCCAGCAGCGAGACTAGCGGGAGGAGGGAGACCCAGTACTTC
CASSETSGRRETQYF
>NA|NA|TRBV5-1|TRBJ2-1
TGCGCCAGCAGCTTGGCGCGACTAACCTACAATGAGCAGTTCTTC
CASSLARLTYNEQFF
>NA|TRBD2|TRBV27|TRBJ2-3
TGTGCCAGCAGTTTATACGCTAGCGGGAGAGGCACAGATACGCAGTATTTT
CASSLYASGRGTDTQYF
>NA|NA|TRBV29-1|TRBJ2-1
TGCAGCGTTGTTACCGGGACCGCCTACAATGAGCAGTTCTTC
CSVVTGTAYNEQFF
>NA|NA|TRBV11-2|TRBJ2-1
TGTGCCAGCAGCTTGGGGGGCTACAATGAGCAGTTCTTC
CASSLGGYNEQFF
>NA|NA|TRBV19|TRBJ2-2
TGTGCCAGTAGTCAAGGGGTTCGTGGTAGCGGGGAGCTGTTTTTT
CASSQGVRGSGELFF
>NA|NA|TRBV7-9|TRBJ2-2
TGTGCCAGCAGCTTAGCTCTCGGAGTTCCTCGCACCGGGGAGCTGTTTTTT
CASSLALGVPRTGELFF
>once|TRBD2|TRBV28|TRBJ2-1
TGTGCCAGCAGTTTTGTTGGGACTAGCGGAAAAGAGGGCCCCTACAATGAGCAGTTCTTC
CASSFVGTSGKEGPYNEQFF
>NA|TRBD2|TRBV19|TRBJ2-7
TGTGCCAGTAGTATCAGGCTAGCGGGCTACGAGCAGTACTTC
CASSIRLAGYEQYF
>NA|TRBD1|TRBV18|TRBJ1-1
TGTGCCAGCTCAGACCGGGACAGGGGGCTGGTGACTGAAGCTTTCTTT
CASSDRDRGLVTEAFF
>NA|NA|TRBV27|TRBJ2-7
TGTGCCAGCAGTTACGGGAACTCCTACGAGCAGTACTTC
CASSYGNSYEQYF
>NA|NA|TRBV7-3|TRBJ2-2
TGTGCCAGCAGCTTAAAATCGGCCGGGGACAACACCGGGGAGCTGTTTTTT
CASSLKSAGDNTGELFF
>NA|TRBD1|TRBV29-1|TRBJ1-1
TGCAGCGTTGGGGGATCAGGGGGCGCGGGCACTGAAGCTTTCTTT
CSVGGSGGAGTEAFF
>NA|TRBD1|TRBV7-9|TRBJ1-4
TGTGCCAGCAGCTTCCGGGACAGCCTTTTGGAAAAACTGTTTTTT
CASSFRDSLLEKLFF
>NA|NA|TRBV2|TRBJ1-3
TGTGCCAGCACCAAAGGGGGGGCTAGAAACACCATATATTTT
CASTKGGARNTIYF
>NA|NA|TRBV7-9|TRBJ2-1
TGTGCCAGCAGCTCCACATCCGGGACTGAGCAGTTCTTC
CASSSTSGTEQFF
>NA|NA|TRBV6-1|TRBJ1-3
TGTGCCAGCAGCGCGAGGGGGTCAGGAAACACCATATATTTT
CASSARGSGNTIYF
>once|NA|TRBV28|TRBJ1-2
TGTGCCAGCAGTTCAGGACCCTGGGCTGTTGGCTACACCTTC
CASSSGPWAVGYTF
>NA|NA|TRBV6-1|TRBJ2-7
TGTGCCAGCACCCGGACGGGGGCCTACGAGCAGTACTTC
CASTRTGAYEQYF
>NA|NA|TRBV7-9|TRBJ2-7
TGTGCCAGCAGCCTGGTTGACGTTAAACTAGGCTACGAGCAGTACTTC
CASSLVDVKLGYEQYF
>NA|NA|TRBV6-5|TRBJ2-5
TGTGCCAGCAGCCCACCGTCTGAGGAGACCCAGTACTTC
CASSPPSEETQYF
>NA|NA|TRBV11-2|TRBJ2-1
TGTGCCAGCAGCTTATCGACCAGCTCCTACAATGAGCAGTTCTTC
CASSLSTSSYNEQFF
>NA|NA|TRBV29-1|TRBJ2-7
TGCAGCGTAGAGACAGCGAACCCCTACGAGCAGTACTTC
CSVETANPYEQYF
>NA|NA|TRBV27|TRBJ1-1
TGTGCCAGCAGGAGAGTCCAACAGCTGTTGAACACTGAAGCTTTCTTT
CASRRVQQLLNTEAFF
>NA|NA|TRBV29-1|TRBJ1-2
TGCAGCGTTCCAGATGGCTACACCTTC
CSVPDGYTF
>NA|NA|TRBV13|TRBJ2-5
TGTGCCAGCAGCTCCACTACAAACCAAGAGACCCAGTACTTC
CASSSTTNQETQYF
>NA|NA|TRBV6-5|TRBJ2-5
TGTGCCAGCAGTTACTTAAAAGGAGAGGGGGAGACCCAGTACTTC
CASSYLKGEGETQYF
>NA|NA|TRBV13|TRBJ2-2
TGTGCCAGCAGCTCCTTCTACGGGGAGCTGTTTTTT
CASSSFYGELFF
>NA|TRBD1|TRBV23-1|TRBJ1-4
TGCGCCAGCCGGGCAACAGGGGGTATAGGCACTAATGAAAAACTGTTTTTT
CASRATGGIGTNEKLFF
>NA|NA|TRBV18|TRBJ1-1
TGTGCCAGCTCACCAGATCGGGGGCAGAGCACTGAAGCTTTCTTT
CASSPDRGQSTEAFF
>NA|NA|TRBV9|TRBJ2-7
TGTGCCAGCAGCGTTGACCAGGGAAACAGCTACGAGCAGTACTTC
CASSVDQGNSYEQYF
>NA|NA|TRBV27|TRBJ2-5
TGTGCCAGCAGTCCGCGACTAGGACAGACCCAGTACTTC
CASSPRLGQTQYF
>NA|TRBD2|TRBV5-4|TRBJ2-2
TGTGCCAGGGAGGGACTAGCGGGAGGGAATGCCGGGGAGCTGTTTTTT
CAREGLAGGNAGELFF
>NA|TRBD1|TRBV2|TRBJ1-1
TGTGCCAGCACCGGACAGGGGGTCGTATACACTGAAGCTTTCTTT
CASTGQGVVYTEAFF
>NA|TRBD2|TRBV19|TRBJ2-7
TGTGCCAGTAGTTCACCGGGACTAGCGGGAGTTGCCGAGCAGTACTTC
CASSSPGLAGVAEQYF
>NA|NA|TRBV7-2|TRBJ1-2
TGTGCCAGCAGCCCGGTTCGGGGAAACTATGGCTACACCTTC
CASSPVRGNYGYTF
>once|NA|TRBV11-1|TRBJ2-7
TGTGCCAGCAGCTTAGTTCCGGAGGGGGACGGAGACGAGCAGTACTTC
CASSLVPEGDGDEQYF
>NA|NA|TRBV28|TRBJ2-7
TGTGCCAGCACCCAGCCGGGAGAGTACGAGCAGTACTTC
CASTQPGEYEQYF
>NA|NA|TRBV19|TRBJ1-1
TGTGCCAGTAGTCAGTTAGGAGTTGGTGAAGCTTTCTTT
CASSQLGVGEAFF
>NA|NA|TRBV7-6|TRBJ2-5
TGTGCCAGCAGCCCCCTGGTCAGCCAAGAGACCCAGTACTTC
CASSPLVSQETQYF
>once|NA|TRBV7-9|TRBJ2-3
TGTGCCAGCAGCTTAGGATCCCGGGCCCCAGATACGCAGTATTTT
CASSLGSRAPDTQYF
>NA|TRBD2|TRBV7-9|TRBJ2-5
TGTGCCAGCAGCAACGGACTAGCTAGGGAGACCCAGTACTTC
CASSNGLARETQYF
>NA|NA|TRBV25-1|TRBJ2-7
TGTGCCAGCAGTGATACCTTGGAGCAGTACTTC
CASSDTLEQYF
>NA|TRBD2|TRBV29-1|TRBJ2-7
TGCAGCGGGCTGACTAGCGGGGCCTACGAGCAGTACTTC
CSGLTSGAYEQYF
>NA|NA|TRBV27|TRBJ2-5
TGTGCCAGCAGCTTCCAGGGACAAGAGACCCAGTACTTC
CASSFQGQETQYF
>NA|NA|TRBV7-9|TRBJ1-2
TGTGCCAGCAGCTTAAATGGGGCCCCCACTGGCTACACCTTC
CASSLNGAPTGYTF
>NA|TRBD1|TRBV5-8|TRBJ2-7
TGTGCCAGCAGCTTGGGTCCAGGGGGTTCCTACGAGCAGTACTTC
CASSLGPGGSYEQYF
>NA|TRBD1|TRBV7-2|TRBJ1-1
TGTGCCAGCAGCTTGGACGACAGGGGGCTACGTTCAGCTTTCTTT
CASSLDDRGLRSAFF
>NA|NA|TRBV27|TRBJ2-4
TGTGCCAGCAGTTTAGAGGAGGACGGAAAAAACATTCAGTACTTC
CASSLEEDGKNIQYF
>NA|TRBD2|TRBV7-9|TRBJ2-1
TGTGCCAGCAGCTTAGCTAGCGGGATCGAGCAGTTCTTC
CASSLASGIEQFF
>NA|TRBD1|TRBV7-9|TRBJ2-3
TGTGCCAGCAGCTTTCCGACAGGGGGGACAGATACGCAGTATTTT
CASSFPTGGTDTQYF